These T cell receptor beta chains were read from a single sample in a study of T cells in Graves' hyperthyroidism and ophthalmopathy. From the multiplex PCR reads, TCRdb called clonotypes with MiXCR, one entry per CDR3 protein. Of a few hundred thousand distinct CDR3 sequences in the sample, more than 15% were seen once. The specimen was blood. The receptors here all came from a woman aged 25 to 39 with Graves' hyperthyroidism. Each CDR3 is given with its conserved first and last residue. The D gene is left open where the match is weak. Some rows mark clone size as missing; the rest say once, few, many or name a class of expanded clone.

>TRBJ1-1|.|.|TRBV13|14
TGTGCCAGCAGGATCGGAGGGGGTAGAGCTGAAGCTTTCTTT
CASRIGGGRAEAFF
>TRBJ2-1|.|TRBD2|TRBV4-1|15
TGCGCCAGCAGCCAAGGAGCGGGAGGTGATGTTGAGCAGTTCTTC
CASSQGAGGDVEQFF
>TRBJ2-4|many|TRBD2|TRBV11-2|12
TGTGCCAGCAGCGTCGGGGGGGACATTCAGTACTTC
CASSVGGDIQYF
>TRBJ1-5|many|TRBD1|TRBV10-2|17
TGCGCCAGCAGTGAGACAGGGGGAGACTTTGTAGATCAGCCCCAGCATTTT
CASSETGGDFVDQPQHF
>TRBJ1-2|few|TRBD1|TRBV24-1|13
TGTGCCACCAGTGATGGGACAGGCTATGGCTACACCTTC
CATSDGTGYGYTF
>TRBJ1-2|.|.|TRBV24-1|11
TGTGCCCAGGGGAGAGGCTATGGCTACACCTTC
CAQGRGYGYTF
>TRBJ1-2|few|.|TRBV6-4|12
TGTGCCAGCAGGATAAAGGAGCCGCCCTACACCTTC
CASRIKEPPYTF
>TRBJ1-2|many|TRBD1|TRBV10-2|15
TGCGCCAGCAGAGCTACAGGACAGGGGGCTGGAGGCTACACCTTC
CASRATGQGAGGYTF
>TRBJ2-2|.|TRBD2|TRBV6-2/TRBV6-3|16
TGTGCCAGCACCGTTAGCGGGAGGGATAACACCGGGGAGCTGTTTTTT
CASTVSGRDNTGELFF
>TRBJ2-1|.|TRBD2|TRBV29-1|16
TGCAGCGTCGGGACTAGCGGGCGAAGCTCCTACAATGAGCAGTTCTTC
CSVGTSGRSSYNEQFF
>TRBJ2-1|few|TRBD2|TRBV9|16
TGTGCCAGCAGCGTTAGCGGGAGTCCGTCCTACAATGAGCAGTTCTTC
CASSVSGSPSYNEQFF
>TRBJ2-2|few|TRBD2|TRBV6-1|16
TGTGCCAGCAGTGTTCTAGCGGGAGGGCCCTCGGGGGAGCTGTTTTTT
CASSVLAGGPSGELFF
>TRBJ1-1|.|.|TRBV12-3/TRBV12-4|12
TGTGCCAGCAACCAGGGGCCTACTGAAGCTTTCTTT
CASNQGPTEAFF
>TRBJ1-1|many|.|TRBV6-1|15
TGTGCCAGCAGTCGATCCTCTTCACAGAACACTGAAGCTTTCTTT
CASSRSSSQNTEAFF
>TRBJ1-1|once|TRBD1|TRBV20-1|14
TGCAGTGCCCCGACAGGGGGCGCGGGGACTGAGGCTTTCTTT
CSAPTGGAGTEAFF
>TRBJ2-7|many|TRBD2|TRBV2|15
TGTGCCAGCAGTCTATTAATTAGCGGGGCTTACGAGCAGTACTTC
CASSLLISGAYEQYF
>TRBJ1-1|many|.|TRBV20-1|11
TGCAGTGCGCCCGTTAACACTGAAGCTTTCTTT
CSAPVNTEAFF
>TRBJ2-1|many|.|TRBV7-9|14
TGTGCCAGCAGCTACAGGGTGAGGGTCAATGAGCAGTTCTTC
CASSYRVRVNEQFF
>TRBJ2-7|.|TRBD2|TRBV29-1|13
TGCAGCGTTGAAGCGACTAGCGGTTACGAGCAGTACTTC
CSVEATSGYEQYF
>TRBJ1-1|many|.|TRBV10-3|14
TGTGCCATCAGTGAGTCGACAGTGAACACTGAAGCTTTCTTT
CAISESTVNTEAFF
>TRBJ1-5|.|.|TRBV19|12
TGTGCCAGTAGTCGGAGAACTCAGCCCCAGCATTTT
CASSRRTQPQHF
>TRBJ1-4|.|.|TRBV28|15
TGTGCCAGCAACGAGGCAGGGGTCGGTAATGAAAAACTGTTTTTT
CASNEAGVGNEKLFF
>TRBJ2-5|few|.|TRBV28|15
TGTGCCAGCAGTTTCTTTTTTCAGACCCAAGAGACCCAGTACTTC
CASSFFFQTQETQYF
>TRBJ1-4|few|TRBD1|TRBV7-9|14
TGTGCCAGCAGCCAGACACAGGGGGCTGAAAAACTGTTTTTT
CASSQTQGAEKLFF
>TRBJ2-7|.|.|TRBV5-6|13
TGTGCCAGCAGCGGGGGACCTAACTACGAGCAGTACTTC
CASSGGPNYEQYF
>TRBJ2-7|many|.|TRBV12-3/TRBV12-4|13
TGTGCCAGCAGTTCCGGGCCGAATTACGAGCAGTACTTC
CASSSGPNYEQYF
>TRBJ2-2|.|TRBD2|TRBV20-1|15
TGCAGTGCCCTACTAGCGGGAAGAAACACCGGGGAGCTGTTTTTT
CSALLAGRNTGELFF
>TRBJ2-1|many|.|TRBV12-3/TRBV12-4|13
TGTGCCAGCAGTTTTCCCACTAGGAATGAGCAGTTCTTC
CASSFPTRNEQFF